Listed below are T cell receptor beta chains from one sample, sequenced in a study of CD8+ T cells in alopecia areata. Produced via immunoSEQ multiplex PCR; TCRdb's table is partial and in-frame only. There are about 180,000 clones in the sample; about 48% occur only once, and more than 10% lies in the top ten. The sample in question was CD8+ T cells sorted from blood, obtained at week 24, from a patient treated with tofacitinib. The receptors stem from a human donor with alopecia areata. Each CDR3 is given with its conserved first and last residue. Fields, in order: D gene, clone size, V gene, J gene, CDR3 DNA, CDR3 protein. The D gene is left open where the match is weak. Clone size appears in some rows only: once, few, many, or a class for an expanded clone.

TRBD1,NA,TRBV9,TRBJ2-3,TGTGCCAGCAGCGCCGCCGGGACAGGGGTCGATACGCAGTATTTT,CASSAAGTGVDTQYF
TRBD2,NA,TRBV30,TRBJ2-3,TGCGGTTTGAGGGCTAGCGGGGACGCAGATACGCAGTATTTT,CGLRASGDADTQYF
TRBD1,NA,TRBV29-1,TRBJ1-2,TGCAGCGCCGACGGACAGGGGAACTATGGCTACACCTTC,CSADGQGNYGYTF
TRBD1,few,TRBV7-6,TRBJ2-5,TGTGCCAGCAGCACCTCCCGGGACAGCCAAGAGACCCAGTACTTC,CASSTSRDSQETQYF
NA,NA,TRBV27,TRBJ2-2,TGTGCCAGCAGTTTCGGTAGGGCCGGGGAGCTGTTTTTT,CASSFGRAGELFF
NA,NA,TRBV4-3,TRBJ2-5,TGCGCCAGCAGCCAAGATAGGGGAGAGACCCAGTACTTC,CASSQDRGETQYF
TRBD1,NA,TRBV27,TRBJ2-5,TGTGCCAGCAGTCCATCTCAGGGGGAGCTACAAGAGACCCAGTACTTC,CASSPSQGELQETQYF
NA,NA,TRBV4-3,TRBJ2-7,TGCGCCAGCAGCCAGGGGACGGCAGCCTACGAGCAGTACTTC,CASSQGTAAYEQYF
NA,NA,TRBV30,TRBJ1-1,TGTGCCTGGGACCGGGGAGGCCTCACTGAAGCTTTCTTT,CAWDRGGLTEAFF
NA,few,TRBV2,TRBJ2-1,TGTGCCAGCAGTGAACTCCACCTAGAGGGCCTGGGCAATGAGCAGTTCTTC,CASSELHLEGLGNEQFF
TRBD2,NA,TRBV4-3,TRBJ2-7,TGCGCCAGCAGCCAAGAACTAGCGGGGTCCTCCTACGAGCAGTACTTC,CASSQELAGSSYEQYF
NA,NA,TRBV5-1,TRBJ1-1,TGCGCCAGCAGTCAGAGCAGGGTGACCACTGAAGCTTTCTTT,CASSQSRVTTEAFF
NA,NA,TRBV7-9,TRBJ1-2,TGTGCCAGCAGCCCCCTAGGGCCGGGGGATTATGGCTACACCTTC,CASSPLGPGDYGYTF
TRBD1,once,TRBV11-2,TRBJ2-1,TGTGCCAGCAGCCAAAACAGGGGTTTGCAGAATGAGCAGTTCTTC,CASSQNRGLQNEQFF
NA,few,TRBV27,TRBJ2-7,TGTGCCAGCAGCAATTCCCTCTACGAGCAGTACTTC,CASSNSLYEQYF
TRBD1,NA,TRBV9,TRBJ2-6,TGTGCCAGCAGCCCTACAGGGGGTGGTGGGGCCAACGTCCTGACTTTC,CASSPTGGGGANVLTF
TRBD1,NA,TRBV2,TRBJ2-1,TGTGCCAGCAGAGGACAGGTTTTCAATGAGCAGTTCTTC,CASRGQVFNEQFF
TRBD1,NA,TRBV7-2,TRBJ2-7,TGTGCCAGCAGCCCACAGGGGGTACTGTACGAGCAGTACTTC,CASSPQGVLYEQYF
NA,few,TRBV7-8,TRBJ2-6,TGTGCCAGCAGCCTGACGGGTTACTCAGAGGCCAACGTCCTGACTTTC,CASSLTGYSEANVLTF
NA,NA,TRBV28,TRBJ2-7,TGTGCCAGCAGCCCGATTAGTGGTCTCGAGCAGTACTTC,CASSPISGLEQYF
TRBD2,NA,TRBV7-9,TRBJ2-3,TGTGCCAGCAGCCGGACTAGTTCCGATACGCAGTATTTT,CASSRTSSDTQYF
NA,few,TRBV5-5,TRBJ2-3,TGTGCCAGCAGAAACCCCGGGACGAACACAGATACGCAGTATTTT,CASRNPGTNTDTQYF